This T cell receptor beta chain was recovered during a study of blood T cell repertoires in COVID-19. TCRdb keeps only in-frame clones here, not all; method: immunoSEQ multiplex PCR. The sample has over 300,000 clones, approximately 87% seen once. The TCR sequence derives from a woman aged 25-40 years with acute COVID-19. The sequenced sample was PBMCs or T cells enriched from blood (not recorded which).

As DNA, the CDR3 is TGTGCCAGCTCCGGGGTTTCGGGCGAGCAGTACTTC. Translated: CASSGVSGEQYF. The rearrangement uses TRBV7-9 and TRBJ2-7, with TRBD2 as a possible D gene (5 bases). Germline loops: CDR1 SEHNR, CDR2 FQNEAQ (reference sequence). This CDR3 has 12 residues. The V end lost 8 bases, the J end lost 6 bases, and 14 bases lay between the germline ends.